This passage covers 29 T cell receptor beta chains from one sample sequenced in a study of beta chain features in type 1 diabetes. Whole-study results and caveats: Shorter TCRB CDR3s, moderately but significantly so, were found in Type 1 diabetes patients in all four CD4+ subsets.

Their cognate antigens are unknown. Reverse transcription of all isolated RNA meant that expressed TCRB transcripts were sequenced. Libraries were prepared by immunoSEQ multiplex PCR; TCRdb keeps only in-frame clonotypes and omits some of them. Among some 23,000 clones, around 65% were seen once, and the ten largest hold roughly 1.2%. Sequencing input: stem cell memory CD4+ T cells from blood. Source of these receptors: a woman aged 40 to 50 with type 1 diabetes.

This clone turned up a few times. The rearrangement links TRBV2 to TRBJ1-1, with 7 positions matching TRBD1. Per germline, CDR1 SNHLY and CDR2 FYNNEI. V lost 6 bases to trimming and J lost 6 bases; unmatched junction nucleotides: 13. This CDR3 contains 15 residues. CDR3 sequence reads: CASSLSNRGIAEAFF. The CDR3 DNA reads as TGTGCCAGCAGCCTAAGTAACAGGGGTATCGCTGAAGCTTTCTTT.

The chain combines TRBV6-6 with TRBJ2-1; 8 bases line up with TRBD1. This CDR3 is 14 amino acids long. Trimming cost V 5 bases and J 8 bases; bases outside gene matches: 8. The V gene's germline CDR1 is MNHNY and CDR2 SVGAGI (reference sequence). In DNA, the CDR3 is TGTGCCAGCAGTGGCGACAGGGGAAGGTATGAGCAGTTCTTC. It yields the protein CASSGDRGRYEQFF.

The chain couples TRBV11-1 to TRBJ1-2, with D unresolved. V was cut by 3 bases and J by 0 bases, with 8 bases left in between. CDR1 and CDR2 from the germline V gene are SGHAT and FQDESV (reference sequence). This CDR3 spans 14 amino acids. The CDR3, as DNA: TGTGCCAGCAGCTTGGGGAGCACTAACTATGGCTACACCTTC. It codes for CASSLGSTNYGYTF.

The chain joins TRBV29-1 to TRBJ1-4; the D is unclear. Germline CDR1 and CDR2: SQVTM and ANQGSEA. This CDR3 is 13 amino acids long. V was cut by 4 bases and J by 3 bases, with 9 bases left in between. This CDR3 is CSVANRANEKLFF. The CDR3 coding sequence is TGCAGCGTTGCGAATCGGGCTAATGAAAAACTGTTTTTT.

The V call is TRBV28, the J call TRBJ1-5; D possibly corresponds to TRBD1 (6 bases). The length of the CDR3 is 14 residues. V lost 5 bases to trimming and J lost 7 bases, with 15 bases between them. Germline CDR1 reads MDHEN; CDR2 reads SYDVKM. Here the CDR3 DNA reads TGTGCCAGCAGTCCCCCCCCAACAGGGCAGCCCCAGCATTTT. It translates to CASSPPPTGQPQHF.

This sequence joins TRBV7-6 and TRBJ2-3; D is uncertain. In germline, CDR1 is SGHVS, CDR2 FNYEAQ. V was pared by 8 bases and J by 4 bases, with 13 bases between. This CDR3 is built from 13 residues. Here the CDR3 reads CASSSYRADTQYF. The CDR3 nucleotides read TGTGCCAGCTCCTCCTACCGGGCAGATACGCAGTATTTT. Full variable domain (missing parts from reference TRBV7-6 and TRBJ2-3): GAGVSQSPRYKVTKRGQDVALRCDPISGHVSLYWYRQALGQGPEFLTYFNYEAQQDKSGLPNDRFSAERPEGSISTLTIQRTEQRDSAMYRCASSSYRADTQYFGPGTRLTVL.

The rearrangement links TRBV6-5 to TRBJ2-3, with unresolved D. Germline-derived CDR1 and CDR2 are MNHEY and SVGAGI. The CDR3 spans 14 residues. The V gene lost 2 bases and the J gene lost 1 base, with 7 bases spanning the gap. As DNA, the CDR3 is TGTGCCAGCAGTTACGGCGGTCGCACAGATACGCAGTATTTT. This translates into CASSYGGRTDTQYF.

The genes are TRBV2 and TRBJ1-5; possible D gene TRBD1, 5 bases. Trimming shortened V by 4 bases and J by 4 bases, and 11 bases separated the two germline ends. Germline CDR1 and CDR2: SNHLY and FYNNEI. The CDR3 sequence is 14 residues long. CDR3 amino acids: CASSGQGANQPQHF. The CDR3, as DNA: TGTGCCAGCAGTGGGCAGGGCGCTAATCAGCCCCAGCATTTT.

This clone was detected once. The genes are TRBV7-2 and TRBJ2-1, with 9 bases identical to TRBD1. Germline values: CDR1 SGHTA, CDR2 FQGNSA. CDR3 length: 15 amino acids. Trimming cost V 3 bases and J 4 bases; bases outside gene matches: 4. CDR3 bases: TGTGCCAGCAGCTTCGGGGACAGGGAATACAATGAGCAGTTCTTC. It encodes CASSFGDREYNEQFF.

The rearrangement joins TRBV18 to TRBJ1-1; 7 bases agree with TRBD1. CDR1 is KGHSH, CDR2 LQKENI, per germline. The J segment lost 4 bases and the V segment lost 5 bases, leaving 25 bases of the junction unmatched. The CDR3 has 20 amino acids. The CDR3 DNA sequence: TGTGCCAGCTCAACCGGCTATCTGGCGGCGCTCAGGCAGGGGGGCACTGAAGCTTTCTTT. Protein sequence: CASSTGYLAALRQGGTEAFF. Full variable domain (outside the CDR3, taken from reference TRBV18 and TRBJ1-1): NAGVMQNPRHLVRRRGQEARLRCSPMKGHSHVYWYRQLPEEGLKFMVYLQKENIIDESGMPKERFSAEFPKEGPSILRIQQVVRGDSAAYFCASSTGYLAALRQGGTEAFFGQGTRLTVV.

In its sample, this clone was seen a few times. The V call is TRBV5-1, the J call TRBJ2-5; possible D gene TRBD2, 5 bases. Germline CDR1 reads SGHRS; CDR2 reads YFSETQ. Trimming took off 6 bases at V and 3 bases at J, with 18 bases between the two ends. This CDR3 comprises 15 residues. CDR3: CASTSLALREETQYF. The CDR3 DNA is TGCGCCAGCACCTCCTTGGCCCTGCGGGAAGAGACCCAGTACTTC. The full variable domain, completed using reference TRBV5-1 and TRBJ2-5, is KAGVTQTPRYLIKTRGQQVTLSCSPISGHRSVSWYQQTPGQGLQFLFEYFSETQRNKGNFPGRFSGRQFSNSRSEMNVSTLELGDSALYLCASTSLALREETQYFGPGTRLLVL.

CDR3 DNA: TGCGCCAGCAGTCCCGGGACAGGGGACACCGGGGAGCTGTTTTTT. It yields the protein CASSPGTGDTGELFF. The chain employs TRBV5-1 and TRBJ2-2, with TRBD1 matching 10 bases. Germline-derived CDR1 and CDR2 are SGHRS and YFSETQ. The CDR3 totals 15 residues. V dropped 5 bases and J dropped 3; count of bases not matched to a gene: 4. Full variable domain (missing parts from reference TRBV5-1 and TRBJ2-2): KAGVTQTPRYLIKTRGQQVTLSCSPISGHRSVSWYQQTPGQGLQFLFEYFSETQRNKGNFPGRFSGRQFSNSRSEMNVSTLELGDSALYLCASSPGTGDTGELFFGEGSRLTVL.

This clone was seen a handful of times. The chain uses TRBV27 and TRBJ1-2; 7 nucleotides match TRBD1. After removal of 5 bases from V and 8 bases from J, the junction contained 8 bases not matched to a gene. From germline, CDR1 is MNHEY and CDR2 SMNVEV (reference sequence). The CDR3 extends over 13 amino acids. The CDR3 sequence is CASSATGVGGYTF. The DNA of the CDR3 is TGTGCCAGCAGTGCAACAGGGGTCGGGGGCTACACCTTC.

This clone was detected only once. The V and J genes are TRBV6-1 and TRBJ1-4; 7 nucleotides match TRBD1. CDR3 length: 18 amino acids. Trimming took 0 bases from V and 7 from J; bases not matched to a gene: 14. CDR1 is MNHNS, CDR2 SASEGT, per germline. CDR3 in DNA: TGTGCCAGCAGTGAAGCACCTATAAAGGGGGCCGCCGGTGAAAAACTGTTTTTT. Its protein product is CASSEAPIKGAAGEKLFF.

In this sample, this clone turned up a few times. V gene TRBV29-1 combines with J gene TRBJ2-5; 9 nucleotides align to TRBD2. Germline loops: CDR1 SQVTM, CDR2 ANQGSEA. The trim removed 7 bases at V and 4 bases at J, leaving 7 bases unmatched. This CDR3 contains 13 residues. The CDR3 coding sequence is TGCAGCGGGGCCCCGCGGGGGGGAGAGACCCAGTACTTC. Protein product: CSGAPRGGETQYF.

The genes are TRBV10-3 and TRBJ2-7; 9 bases agree with TRBD1. The CDR3 runs to 14 residues. Per germline, CDR1 ENHRY and CDR2 SYGVKD. Germline trimming cut 3 bases from V and 5 bases from J; bases unmatched to any gene: 5. CDR3: CAISDTGGGHEQYF. The CDR3 DNA reads TGTGCCATCAGTGACACAGGGGGCGGCCACGAGCAGTACTTC.

The chain recombines TRBV27 with TRBJ1-5, with 9 bases that match TRBD1. Trimming at V came to 2 bases and at J to 7 bases, leaving 9 bases not matched to a gene. The CDR3 is made up of 16 amino acids. Germline values: CDR1 MNHEY, CDR2 SMNVEV (reference sequence). CDR3 sequence reads: CASSLREDRGVQPQHF. The CDR3 DNA reads as TGTGCCAGCAGTTTAAGGGAGGACAGGGGAGTCCAGCCCCAGCATTTT.

The CDR3 bases are TGCGCCAGCAGTCGTCGAATCTTGGGGAGCTCCTACGAGCAGTACTTC. Translating it yields CASSRRILGSSYEQYF. The chain couples TRBV4-3 to TRBJ2-7, with D possibly matching TRBD2 (5 bases). The CDR3 consists of 16 residues. Germline CDR1 is LGHNA and CDR2 is YSLEER. Between the trimmed V and J ends, which lost 6 bases and 0 bases, there was a span of 18 bases.

The J gene is TRBJ1-1, the V gene TRBV30, with TRBD1 as a possible D gene (5 bases). Germline loops: CDR1 GTSNPN, CDR2 SVGIG (reference sequence). The germline V and J ends were trimmed by 0 bases and 5 bases, with 7 bases remaining between them. This CDR3 comprises 12 residues. CDR3 amino acids: CAWSVRGTEAFF. The CDR3 coding sequence is TGTGCCTGGAGTGTACGGGGGACTGAAGCTTTCTTT.

In its sample, this clone was seen a few times. The chain joins TRBV7-9 to TRBJ2-5, with a possible D match to TRBD1 (5 bases). There are 16 residues in the CDR3. The V gene's germline CDR1 is SEHNR and CDR2 FQNEAQ (reference sequence). The ends were cut back, 5 bases at V and 2 bases at J, with 18 bases in the middle. CDR3 residues: CASSPPGRARQETQYF. The CDR3 region has the DNA TGTGCCAGCAGCCCCCCAGGCAGGGCGCGTCAAGAGACCCAGTACTTC.

The chain joins TRBV28 to TRBJ1-1; TRBD1 matches at 7 bases. The junction had 3 bases not matched to a gene; V was cut back by 4 bases and J by 7 bases. The CDR3 length is 12 residues. Germline-derived CDR1 and CDR2 are MDHEN and SYDVKM. DNA of the CDR3: TGTGCCAGCAGTTCAAGGGACAGTGAAGCTTTCTTT. Translated, it gives CASSSRDSEAFF.

The chain couples TRBV4-1 to TRBJ1-6, with 8 bases matching TRBD1. CDR3 length: 16 amino acids. Losses at the gene ends were 1 base for V and 9 bases for J; bases not matched to a gene: 8. The V gene's germline CDR1 is MGHRA and CDR2 YSYEKL. CDR3 coding DNA: TGCGCCAGCAGCCAAGGGATGGCAGGGGGCCGTTCACCCCTCCACTTT. Its translation: CASSQGMAGGRSPLHF.

The chain joins TRBV10-3 to TRBJ1-1; 8 bases are a match to TRBD1. In germline, CDR1 is ENHRY, CDR2 SYGVKD. The CDR3 contains 15 residues. After removal of 2 bases from V and 1 base from J, the junction contained 3 bases not matched to a gene. CDR3 in DNA: TGTGCCATCAGTGAGCAGGGGGCTGCGAACACTGAAGCTTTCTTT. Translating gives CAISEQGAANTEAFF.

This chain links TRBV7-2 with TRBJ2-7; 9 bases align to TRBD2. V shed 5 bases, J shed 6 bases, and the junction held 11 bases outside the gene matches. Germline assignment: CDR1 SGHTA and CDR2 FQGNSA. CDR3 size: 15 residues. The CDR3 is CASSPPSSGKSEQYF. The CDR3, as DNA: TGTGCCAGCAGCCCCCCGTCTAGCGGGAAATCCGAGCAGTACTTC.

V gene TRBV7-9 combines with J gene TRBJ2-1; D is perhaps TRBD1 (6 bases). CDR3 size: 16 residues. Germline CDR1 reads SEHNR; CDR2 reads FQNEAQ (reference sequence). V was trimmed by 6 bases and J by 0 bases, leaving 15 bases between them. CDR3 region: CASSSLRGSSYNEQFF. The CDR3 DNA sequence: TGTGCCAGCAGTTCCCTCAGGGGCAGCTCCTACAATGAGCAGTTCTTC. The variable domain in full, with the rest retrieved from reference TRBV7-9 and TRBJ2-1, is DTGVSQNPRHKITKRGQNVTFRCDPISEHNRLYWYRQTLGQGPEFLTYFQNEAQLEKSRLLSDRFSAERPKGSFSTLEIQRTEQGDSAMYLCASSSLRGSSYNEQFFGPGTRLTVL.

This rearrangement joins TRBV5-1 to TRBJ1-4; 7 bases fit TRBD1. Germline V lookup: CDR1 SGHRS, CDR2 YFSETQ. The CDR3 has 15 amino acids. Trimming cost V 4 bases and J 6 bases; bases outside gene matches: 9. The CDR3 sequence: CASSPDREQDEKLFF. The DNA of the CDR3 is TGCGCCAGCAGCCCAGACAGGGAGCAGGATGAAAAACTGTTTTTT.

The chain links TRBV10-3 to TRBJ2-1, with a weak D call TRBD2 (6 bases). V dropped 0 bases and J dropped 5 bases, with 11 bases sitting between them. Looked up from germline, CDR1 is ENHRY and CDR2 is SYGVKD. The length of the CDR3 is 15 residues. The CDR3 spells CAISESNSGNNEQFF. CDR3 bases: TGTGCCATCAGTGAGTCGAATAGCGGTAACAATGAGCAGTTCTTC.

The chain has TRBV5-1 and TRBJ2-7; tentative D call: TRBD2 (5 bases). The ends were cut back, 1 base at V and 7 bases at J, with 12 bases in the middle. This CDR3 region has 13 residues. Germline CDR1 is SGHRS and CDR2 is YFSETQ. The CDR3 nucleotides are TGCGCCAGCAGCTTGACTGGTGAGCGGGAGCAGTACTTC. It translates to CASSLTGEREQYF.

V gene TRBV13 combines with J gene TRBJ1-1, with a tentative D call TRBD1 (6 bases). The V and J ends lost 4 bases and 3 bases respectively, with 9 bases between them. The CDR3 loop spans 13 amino acids. Germline V gene sequence: CDR1 PRHDT, CDR2 FYEKMQ (reference sequence). CDR3 nucleotides: TGTGCCAGCAGCTCTAGGGGGTACACTGAAGCTTTCTTT. As protein: CASSSRGYTEAFF.